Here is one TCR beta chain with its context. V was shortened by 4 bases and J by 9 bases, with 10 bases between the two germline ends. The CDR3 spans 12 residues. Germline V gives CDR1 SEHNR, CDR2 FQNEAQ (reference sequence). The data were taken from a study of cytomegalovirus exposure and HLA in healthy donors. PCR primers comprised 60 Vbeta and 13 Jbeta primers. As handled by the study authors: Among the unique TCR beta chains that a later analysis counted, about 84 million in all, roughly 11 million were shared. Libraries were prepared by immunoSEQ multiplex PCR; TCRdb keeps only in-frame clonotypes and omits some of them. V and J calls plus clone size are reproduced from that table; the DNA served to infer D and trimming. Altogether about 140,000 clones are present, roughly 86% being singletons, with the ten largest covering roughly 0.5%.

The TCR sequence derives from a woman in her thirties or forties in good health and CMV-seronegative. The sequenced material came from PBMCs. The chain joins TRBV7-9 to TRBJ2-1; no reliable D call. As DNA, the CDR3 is TGTGCCAGCAGCTCTCTACTTCGTGAGCAGTTCTTC. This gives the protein CASSSLLREQFF.